The sequence of this T cell receptor (beta chain) was determined in a study of identical twins. TCRdb reprocessed the 5' RACE reads with MiXCR, giving one entry per CDR3 protein. Among some 760,000 distinct CDR3 sequences listed, 15% to 20% were seen once. CDR3 size: 15 residues. Germline CDR1 reads KGHDR; CDR2 reads SFDVKD. Trimming pared 4 bases from V and 1 base from J, leaving 9 bases between. The same data also contributed to another study, on T cells expressing NK-cell markers. From that paper: Within the sequenced cohort of eight donors, seven exhibited HCMV seropositivity and one was seronegative.

The chain employs TRBV24-1 and TRBJ2-2, with D unresolved. The TCR comes from a woman between 18 and 29 years old in good health. The sequencing input was PBMCs. The CDR3: CATSDPTGNTGELFF. The CDR3 DNA reads TGTGCCACCAGTGACCCGACGGGGAACACCGGGGAGCTGTTTTTT.